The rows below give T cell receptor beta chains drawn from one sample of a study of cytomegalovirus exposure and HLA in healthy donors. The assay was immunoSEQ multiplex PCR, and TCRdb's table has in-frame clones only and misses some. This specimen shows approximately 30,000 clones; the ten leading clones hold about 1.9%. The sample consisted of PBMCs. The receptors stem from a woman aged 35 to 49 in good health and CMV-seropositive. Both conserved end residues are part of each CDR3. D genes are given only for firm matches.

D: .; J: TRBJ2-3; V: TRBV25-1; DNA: TGTGCCAGCAGTGACCTTGAGGGGGAGGGCCGGGATACGCAGTATTTT; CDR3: CASSDLEGEGRDTQYF
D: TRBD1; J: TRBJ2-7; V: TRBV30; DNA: TGTGCCTGGGCTAAAGACAGGGCCTACGAGCAGTACTTC; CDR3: CAWAKDRAYEQYF
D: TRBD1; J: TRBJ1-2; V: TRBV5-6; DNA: TGTGCCAGCAGCTTCCTACGACAGGGGGCGAAGGGCTACACCTTC; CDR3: CASSFLRQGAKGYTF
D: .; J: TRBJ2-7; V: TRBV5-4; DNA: TGTGCCAGCAGCTTGGTTGACCGACGAGCGATGAACTTC; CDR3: CASSLVDRRAMNF
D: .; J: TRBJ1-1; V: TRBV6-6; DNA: TGTGCCAGCAGTCAGGGTGTGAACACTGAAGCTTTCTTT; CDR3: CASSQGVNTEAFF
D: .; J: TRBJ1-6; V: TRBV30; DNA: TGTGCCTGGAGTGTTGGCACGGAGAATTCACCCCTCCACTTT; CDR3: CAWSVGTENSPLHF
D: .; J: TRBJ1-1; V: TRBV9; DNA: TGTGCCAGCAGCCCTAGGGAGTTCCCAAGAGGAACTGAAGCTTTCTTT; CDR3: CASSPREFPRGTEAFF
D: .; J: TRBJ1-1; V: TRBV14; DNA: TGTGCCAGCAGCCCCCCCGGCGGGGGGCGGCTAGCTTTCTTT; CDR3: CASSPPGGGRLAFF
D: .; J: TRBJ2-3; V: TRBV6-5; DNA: TGTGCCAGCAGCCTAGTAGGGGCTAGCACAGATACGCAGTATTTT; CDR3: CASSLVGASTDTQYF
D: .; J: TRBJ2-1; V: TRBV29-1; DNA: TGCAGCGTTGAGACAAACAATGAGCAGTTCTTC; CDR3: CSVETNNEQFF
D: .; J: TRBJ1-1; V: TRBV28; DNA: TGTGCCAGCCACAGCGGGGGTAACACTGAAGCTTTCTTT; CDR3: CASHSGGNTEAFF
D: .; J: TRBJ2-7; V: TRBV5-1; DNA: TGCGCCAGCAGCTTGGGACAGGGACTTTCCTACGAGCAGTACTTC; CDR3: CASSLGQGLSYEQYF
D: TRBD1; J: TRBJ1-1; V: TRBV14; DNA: TGTGCCAGCAGCCTCACAGGGGGGACTGAAGCTTTCTTT; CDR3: CASSLTGGTEAFF
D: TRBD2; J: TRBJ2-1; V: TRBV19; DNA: TGTGCCAGTAGTCCCCCCGGGACTACCTTCTACAATGAGCAGTTCTTC; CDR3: CASSPPGTTFYNEQFF
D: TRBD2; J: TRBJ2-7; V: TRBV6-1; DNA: TGTGCCAGCAGTGAAAAACCCCCGGGACTAGCGGGAGTCTACGAGCAGTACTTC; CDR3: CASSEKPPGLAGVYEQYF
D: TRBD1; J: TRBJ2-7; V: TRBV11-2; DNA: TGTGCCAGCAGCTTCTCACAGGGGGAAGGGGAGCAGTACTTC; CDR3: CASSFSQGEGEQYF
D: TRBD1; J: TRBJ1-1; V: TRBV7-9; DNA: TGTGCCAGCAGCTTCGAGTTCAGCTCAGGGGGCACTGAAGCTTTCTTT; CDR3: CASSFEFSSGGTEAFF
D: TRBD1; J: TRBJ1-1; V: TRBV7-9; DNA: TGTGCCAGCAGCTTAGAAGACAGGGAGGCTGTAGCTTTCTTT; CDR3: CASSLEDREAVAFF